This T cell receptor beta chain was retrieved from a study of response to subunit inactivated influenza vaccine. In TCRdb, the RT-PCR reads were re-called with MiXCR into one record per CDR3 protein. This table has hundreds of thousands of distinct CDR3 sequences, approximately 21% appearing once. The study, taken as a whole, reports: New T cells are recruited in small numbers by each seasonal influenza vaccination, according to the authors' suggestion.

This clonotype was detected a few times. Its antigen is not identified. V lost 5 bases and J 7 bases, leaving 21 bases between the germline ends. CDR1 is DFQATT, CDR2 SNEGSKA, per germline (reference sequence). The CDR3 has 15 amino acids. The material sequenced was PBMCs from blood, taken less than 22 months after vaccination. The V call is TRBV20-1, the J call TRBJ1-5; TRBD1 might be the D (6 bases). The sequence was obtained from a man between 50 and 69 years old who received an inactivated influenza vaccine. Here the CDR3 DNA reads TGCAGTGCTGGGCCCTCGGGGGGGGCCGGGCAGCCCCAGCATTTT. Its translation: CSAGPSGGAGQPQHF.